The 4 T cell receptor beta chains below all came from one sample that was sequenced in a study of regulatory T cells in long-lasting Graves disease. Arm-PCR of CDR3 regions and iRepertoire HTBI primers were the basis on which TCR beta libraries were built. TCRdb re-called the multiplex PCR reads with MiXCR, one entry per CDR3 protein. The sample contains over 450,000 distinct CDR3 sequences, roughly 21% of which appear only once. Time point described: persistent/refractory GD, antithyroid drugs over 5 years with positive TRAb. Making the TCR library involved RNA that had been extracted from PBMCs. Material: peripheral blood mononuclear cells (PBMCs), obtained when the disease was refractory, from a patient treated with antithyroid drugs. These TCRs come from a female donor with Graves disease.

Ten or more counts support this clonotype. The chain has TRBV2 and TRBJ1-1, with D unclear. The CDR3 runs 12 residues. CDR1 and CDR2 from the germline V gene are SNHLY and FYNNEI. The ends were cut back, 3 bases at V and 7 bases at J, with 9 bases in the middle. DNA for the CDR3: TGTGCCAGCAGTGACCTGGGCCTTGAAGCTTTCTTT. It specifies CASSDLGLEAFF.

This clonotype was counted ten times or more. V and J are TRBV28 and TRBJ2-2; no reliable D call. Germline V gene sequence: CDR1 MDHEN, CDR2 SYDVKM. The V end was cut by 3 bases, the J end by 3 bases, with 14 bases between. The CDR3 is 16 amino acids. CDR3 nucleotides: TGTGCCAGCAGTTTCAGATCGTACGGCCACACCGGGGAGCTGTTTTTT. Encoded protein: CASSFRSYGHTGELFF.

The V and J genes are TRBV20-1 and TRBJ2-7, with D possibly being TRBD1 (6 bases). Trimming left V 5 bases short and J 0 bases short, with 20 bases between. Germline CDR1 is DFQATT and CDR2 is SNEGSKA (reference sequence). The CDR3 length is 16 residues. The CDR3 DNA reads TGCAGTGCTCTCCACCCCCGAAACAGGGTCTCCTACGAGCAGTACTTC. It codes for CSALHPRNRVSYEQYF.

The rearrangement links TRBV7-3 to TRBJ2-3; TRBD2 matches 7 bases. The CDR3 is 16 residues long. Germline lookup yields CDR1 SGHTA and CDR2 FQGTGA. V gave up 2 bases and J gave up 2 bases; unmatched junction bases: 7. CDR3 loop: CASSLQASGFTDTQYF. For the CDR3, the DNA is TGTGCCAGCAGCTTACAGGCTAGCGGATTCACAGATACGCAGTATTTT.